These 17 T cell receptor beta chains were all obtained from the same sample, sequenced in a study of T cells in Graves' hyperthyroidism and ophthalmopathy. What was amplified from RNA transcripts were TCR beta CDR3 regions. During a first-round RT-PCR of the TCR CDR3, the HTBI primer set was used. Each CDR3 protein is one row after TCRdb ran MiXCR on the multiplex PCR reads. This table holds around 660,000 distinct CDR3 sequences, 40% to 55% found once. The sequencing sample was made of peripheral blood or thyroid tissue (not recorded which). The receptors come from an adult man with Graves' disease, either hyperthyroidism or ophthalmopathy (not recorded which).

The rearrangement links TRBV24-1 to TRBJ2-7; D call uncertain. This CDR3 spans 11 amino acids. Germline CDR1 is KGHDR and CDR2 is SFDVKD. Trimming stripped 6 bases from V and 6 bases from J, with 8 bases between. CDR3 loop: CATSYSGEQYF. The CDR3 region has the DNA TGTGCCACCAGTTATTCTGGCGAGCAGTACTTC.

This clonotype came up once. The V call is TRBV10-3, the J call TRBJ1-5; TRBD1 agrees at 7 bases. The CDR3 totals 12 residues. Germline V gene lookup returns CDR1 ENHRY and CDR2 SYGVKD. The V segment lost 4 bases and the J segment 13 bases; nucleotides outside the gene matches: 7. The DNA for the CDR3 is TGTGCCATCAGTGTCACAGGGGCCTCACAGCATTTT. This translates into CAISVTGASQHF.

This clonotype showed up just a few times. This sequence joins TRBV20-1 and TRBJ1-1; no firm D call. Germline V gene lookup returns CDR1 DFQATT and CDR2 SNEGSKA (reference sequence). V was trimmed by 1 base and J by 1 base, leaving 7 bases between them. This CDR3 has 13 amino acids. CDR3 amino acids: CSARVAENTEAFF. For the CDR3, the DNA is TGCAGTGCTAGAGTAGCGGAGAACACTGAAGCTTTCTTT.

The J gene is TRBJ2-2, the V gene TRBV29-1; TRBD2 aligns across 12 bases. J was trimmed by 6 bases and V by 4 bases; bases with no gene match: 9. Germline V gives CDR1 SQVTM, CDR2 ANQGSEA. The CDR3 spans 16 residues. In DNA, the CDR3 is TGCAGCGTTGGGACTAGCGGGGAATCGGTCCCCGGGGAGCTGTTTTTT. Protein: CSVGTSGESVPGELFF.

The count of this clonotype is one. The chain joins TRBV27 to TRBJ1-4, with no clear D. The germline V and J ends were trimmed by 5 bases and 0 bases, with 13 bases remaining between them. The CDR3 runs 16 residues. Germline CDR1 and CDR2: MNHEY and SMNVEV (reference sequence). The CDR3 is CASSPHPIATNEKLFF. DNA for the CDR3: TGTGCCAGCAGTCCCCATCCGATTGCAACTAATGAAAAACTGTTTTTT.

Remarks on this clonotype: This may be a read error, as it is one base from a much larger clone. The chain combines TRBV7-9 with TRBJ2-7; no definite D call. The CDR3 is made up of 11 amino acids. CDR1 is SEHNR, CDR2 FQNEAQ, per germline (reference sequence). Trimming pared 5 bases from V and 7 bases from J, leaving 9 bases between. This chain's CDR3 is CASSRVHEQYF. The CDR3 DNA reads TGTGCCAGCAGCCGAGTCCATGAGCAGTACTTC.

This chain connects TRBV2 to TRBJ2-7, with TRBD2 matching 14 bases. V shed 5 bases, J shed 3 bases, and the junction held 6 bases outside the gene matches. The CDR3 is 16 amino acids. The germline gives CDR1 SNHLY, CDR2 FYNNEI. Written as DNA, the CDR3 is TGTGCCAGCAGTTACCTGGGACTAGCGGGAGACTACGAGCAGTACTTC. This gives the protein CASSYLGLAGDYEQYF. The whole variable domain, remainder taken from reference TRBV2 and TRBJ2-7, is EPEVTQTPSHQVTQMGQEVILRCVPISNHLYFYWYRQILGQKVEFLVSFYNNEISEKSEIFDDQFSVERPDGSNFTLKIRSTKLEDSAMYFCASSYLGLAGDYEQYFGPGTRLTVT.

This clonotype came up once. One base away lies a much larger clone, so this may be a sequencing read error. The V call is TRBV29-1, the J call TRBJ2-7; perhaps TRBD1 as D (6 bases). CDR3 length equals 10 residues. Germline V gene data show CDR1 as SQVTM and CDR2 as ANQGSEA. CDR3 sequence (DNA): TGCGGCGTTGCAGGGGTCGAGCAGTACTTC. It encodes CGVAGVEQYF.

As concerns this clonotype: A much more abundant neighbour one base away suggests this may be a read error. J is TRBJ1-2 and V is TRBV5-4; maybe TRBD1 (5 bases). This CDR3 contains 13 residues. Trimming shortened V by 3 bases and J by 6 bases, and 12 bases separated the two germline ends. The germline V gene encodes CDR1 SGHNT and CDR2 YYREEE (reference sequence). Here the CDR3 reads CASSWAAGNGYTF. The CDR3 DNA follows: TGTGCCAGCAGCTGGGCAGCAGGGAATGGCTACACCTTC. Full variable domain (rest looked up from reference TRBV5-4 and TRBJ1-2): ETGVTQSPTHLIKTRGQQVTLRCSSQSGHNTVSWYQQALGQGPQFIFQYYREEENGRGNFPPRFSGLQFPNYSSELNVNALELDDSALYLCASSWAAGNGYTFGSGTRLTVV.

There are a few counts of this clonotype. The chain has TRBV12-3 or TRBV12-4 and TRBJ2-5; TRBD1 or TRBD2 may be the D gene (5 bases each). The V end lost 3 bases, the J end lost 1 base, and 6 bases lay between the germline ends. CDR3 length: 13 residues. The CDR3 bases are TGTGCCAGCAGTTTCGGGGCCCAAGAGACCCAGTACTTC. Its translation is CASSFGAQETQYF.

The CDR3 reads CASSTPSGARQETQYF. The CDR3 DNA sequence: TGTGCCAGCAGCACTCCCTCTGGGGCCCGACAAGAGACCCAGTACTTC. J is TRBJ2-5 and V is TRBV7-9; a possible D gene is TRBD1 (5 bases). The CDR3 has 16 amino acids. Germline V gene lookup returns CDR1 SEHNR and CDR2 FQNEAQ (reference sequence). V dropped 5 bases and J dropped 2 bases, with 18 bases sitting between them.

This sequence joins TRBV4-1 and TRBJ1-5, with D possibly TRBD1 on 6 matching bases. The ends were cut back, 0 bases at V and 5 bases at J, with 17 bases in the middle. This CDR3 comprises 17 residues. Germline CDR1 reads MGHRA; CDR2 reads YSYEKL. In DNA, the CDR3 is TGCGCCAGCAGCCAAGATATCCCCACAGGGACCTATCAGCCCCAGCATTTT. It specifies CASSQDIPTGTYQPQHF.

With regard to this clonotype: A much larger clone lies one base from this, so it may be a read error. The J gene is TRBJ1-6, the V gene TRBV9; 7 nucleotides line up with TRBD1. V shed 10 bases, J shed 4 bases, and the junction held 11 bases outside the gene matches. The germline gives CDR1 SGDLS, CDR2 YYNGEE. This CDR3 spans 15 amino acids. The CDR3 DNA is TGTGCCGGCGGACTCGGGACAGCGTATAATTCACCCCTCCACTTT. It translates to CAGGLGTAYNSPLHF. Supplemented by reference TRBV9 and TRBJ1-6, the full variable domain reads DSGVTQTPKHLITATGQRVTLRCSPRSGDLSVYWYQQSLDQGLQFLIQYYNGEERAKGNILERFSAQQFPDLHSELNLSSLELGDSALYFCAGGLGTAYNSPLHFGNGTRLTVT.

Ten or more counts support this clonotype. The rearrangement uses TRBV7-2 and TRBJ1-3; no clear D gene. Trimming shortened V by 6 bases and J by 8 bases, and 8 bases separated the two germline ends. The CDR3 is made up of 11 amino acids. CDR1 and CDR2 (germline): SGHTA, FQGNSA. CDR3 nucleotides: TGTGCCAGCAGTCTTGGGTACACCATATATTTT. It specifies CASSLGYTIYF.

The chain combines TRBV29-1 with TRBJ1-2; D call uncertain. CDR3 length equals 15 residues. V lost 6 bases, J lost 4 bases, and 21 bases lay in between. Germline CDR1 and CDR2: SQVTM and ANQGSEA. CDR3 protein: CSVTPEGETSYGYTF. The DNA for the CDR3 is TGCAGCGTGACCCCTGAGGGAGAGACCAGCTATGGCTACACCTTC.

The chain is built from TRBV5-1 and TRBJ2-7; the D call may be TRBD1 or TRBD2 (5 bases each). The CDR3 runs 13 residues. Germline V gives CDR1 SGHRS, CDR2 YFSETQ. Trimming pared 4 bases from V and 2 bases from J, leaving 10 bases between. For the CDR3, the DNA is TGCGCCAGCAGCGTGGGACCTACCTACGAGCAGTACTTC. This translates into CASSVGPTYEQYF.

This chain connects TRBV19 to TRBJ1-4; tentatively, D is TRBD1 (6 bases). Germline lookup yields CDR1 LNHDA and CDR2 SQIVND (reference sequence). V shed 4 bases and J shed 8 bases, with 14 bases lying between them. This CDR3 is built from 14 residues. CDR3 nucleotides: TGTGCCAGTAGTAGGCAGGGGCGTTGGGAAAAACTGTTTTTT. Amino acids: CASSRQGRWEKLFF.